This TCR beta chain was captured in a study of T cells expressing NK-cell markers. In the study overall: Repertoire data for TCR beta were derived from sorted T cells (CD3+CD56+NKG2C+, CD3+CD56+NKG2C- and CD3+CD56-NKG2C+).

Study outcomes and limitations: The study left the HCMV specificity of expanded NKG2C+ T cell clones unresolved.

From its re-call of the 5' RACE reads, TCRdb lists each CDR3 protein once, without DNA. The sample has 400,000 to 500,000 distinct CDR3 sequences. For this clonotype: Its antigen remains unidentified.

Germline V gene sequence: CDR1 MNHEY, CDR2 SVGAGI. The CDR3 is made up of 13 amino acids. Sample: blood T cells: a sorted CD56 or NKG2C T cell subset, CD4+ or CD8+ T cells, or bulk PBMC T cells (not recorded which). The chain recombines TRBV6-5 with TRBJ1-1. This clonotype was sampled from a woman aged 18-69 years in good health. The CDR3 sequence is CASSYGWGTEAFF.